Below are 14 T cell receptor beta chains sequenced from a single sample in a study of cytomegalovirus exposure and HLA in healthy donors. The data were produced by immunoSEQ multiplex PCR, yet TCRdb's version contains in-frame clones alone and is incomplete. The sample records hundreds of thousands of clones, approximately 80% being singletons. Sequenced material: PBMCs. These receptor sequences come from a woman in her 30s in good health and CMV-seropositive.

This chain uses TRBV13 with TRBJ2-7; TRBD1 matches 10 bases. CDR1 is PRHDT and CDR2 is FYEKMQ in the germline V gene (reference sequence). V lost 6 bases, J lost 5 bases, and 4 bases stayed unmatched. This CDR3 is 13 amino acids long. CDR3 region: CASSYGQGDEQYF. The CDR3 nucleotides read TGTGCCAGCAGTTACGGACAGGGGGACGAGCAGTACTTC.

This clone was seen only once. The chain is built from TRBV4-3 and TRBJ2-7; tentative D call: TRBD2 (6 bases). The germline V gene encodes CDR1 LGHNA and CDR2 YSLEER. The CDR3 covers 15 residues. Trimming cost V 5 bases and J 3 bases, with 17 bases left between them. CDR3 bases: TGCGCCAGCAGCGCCCGACTAGATGGGGGCTACGAGCAGTACTTC. Protein sequence: CASSARLDGGYEQYF.

The rearrangement joins TRBV14 to TRBJ2-7; D might be TRBD1 or TRBD2, each matching 6 bases. This CDR3 region has 16 residues. CDR1 is SGHDN and CDR2 is FVKESK in the germline V gene. V was cut by 4 bases and J by 5 bases, with 21 bases left in between. The CDR3 nucleotides read TGTGCCAGCAGCCTCCAACCCGGGGGCCTACGCGACGAGCAGTACTTC. It is translated as CASSLQPGGLRDEQYF.

J is TRBJ2-5 and V is TRBV14; 8 bases line up with TRBD1. V lost 2 bases to trimming and J lost 2 bases; unmatched junction nucleotides: 4. Germline V lookup: CDR1 SGHDN, CDR2 FVKESK. This CDR3 contains 15 residues. The CDR3 nucleotides are TGTGCCAGCAGCCAACGCAGGGGGCCACAAGAGACCCAGTACTTC. Its protein is CASSQRRGPQETQYF.

The chain is built from TRBV27 and TRBJ2-7; 8 bases map to TRBD2. The J segment lost 7 bases and the V segment lost 4 bases, leaving 12 bases of the junction unmatched. The CDR3 contains 15 residues. CDR1 MNHEY and CDR2 SMNVEV come from the germline V gene (reference sequence). CDR3 sequence (DNA): TGTGCCAGCAGTTCTTTAGCGGGAAACGGGGGGGAGCAGTACTTC. Protein: CASSSLAGNGGEQYF.

The rearrangement joins TRBV2 to TRBJ1-4; D gene unclear. With 6 bases removed from V and 7 bases from J, the gap between germline ends came to 6 bases. The CDR3 has 11 amino acids. Germline V gene sequence: CDR1 SNHLY, CDR2 FYNNEI. CDR3 DNA: TGTGCCAGCAGCCTACCTGAAAAACTGTTTTTT. Protein sequence: CASSLPEKLFF.

This chain uses TRBV7-6 with TRBJ2-1, with 7 positions matching TRBD2. With V trimmed by 3 bases and J by 7 bases, 3 bases remained unmatched. Germline lookup yields CDR1 SGHVS and CDR2 FNYEAQ. The CDR3 runs 13 residues. This CDR3 reads CASSLGGFNEQFF. The CDR3 DNA reads TGTGCCAGCAGCTTGGGGGGGTTTAATGAGCAGTTCTTC.

V usage is TRBV4-1 and J usage is TRBJ2-1; 16 bases align to TRBD2. In germline, CDR1 is MGHRA, CDR2 YSYEKL. The CDR3 runs 20 residues. The J segment lost 6 bases and the V segment lost 1 base, leaving 12 bases of the junction unmatched. The CDR3 is CASSQGGRGLAGGSRNEQFF. DNA of the CDR3: TGCGCCAGCAGCCAAGGAGGTCGGGGACTAGCGGGAGGGTCACGCAATGAGCAGTTCTTC.

Comment on this clone: This specimen includes other DNA sequences encoding the same CDR3. The chain is built from TRBV30 and TRBJ1-3; D remains unclear. V shed 2 bases and J shed 4 bases, with 3 bases lying between them. Germline assignment: CDR1 GTSNPN and CDR2 SVGIG (reference sequence). The CDR3 covers 11 residues. Here the CDR3 reads CAWSRGNTIYF. CDR3 bases: TGTGCCTGGAGTCGAGGAAACACCATATATTTT.

The chain carries TRBV11-2 and TRBJ1-2; TRBD1 might be the D (5 bases). Trimming removed 0 bases at V and 2 bases at J, with 10 bases between. CDR3 length: 15 amino acids. CDR1 is SGHAT and CDR2 is FQNNGV in the germline V gene. The chain's CDR3 is CASSLERGENYGYTF. As DNA, the CDR3 is TGTGCCAGCAGCTTAGAGCGGGGGGAAAACTATGGCTACACCTTC.

The V gene is TRBV5-1, the J gene TRBJ2-1; D may be TRBD2 (5 bases). The CDR3 spans 15 residues. Germline V gene sequence: CDR1 SGHRS, CDR2 YFSETQ. V was shortened by 2 bases and J by 2 bases, with 11 bases between the two germline ends. The CDR3: CASSFTSTPYNEQFF. DNA of the CDR3: TGCGCCAGCAGCTTTACTAGTACCCCCTACAATGAGCAGTTCTTC.

The chain is built from TRBV29-1 and TRBJ2-1; TRBD2 is a possible D gene (7 bases). This CDR3 comprises 14 residues. The germline V gene has CDR1 SQVTM and CDR2 ANQGSEA. The V end lost 4 bases, the J end lost 12 bases, and 22 bases lay between the germline ends. CDR3 bases: TGCAGCGTTGTTGTGGGGGCGGGAGTTTTTCGGCAGTTCTTC. Translated: CSVVVGAGVFRQFF.

This clone was found once. The chain employs TRBV6-5 and TRBJ2-6; D is unclear. The V end lost 6 bases, the J end lost 0 bases, and 9 bases lay between the germline ends. CDR1 and CDR2 from the germline V gene are MNHEY and SVGAGI. CDR3 length: 15 amino acids. In DNA form, the CDR3 reads TGTGCCAGCAGGGAACCAAGCTCTGGGGCCAACGTCCTGACTTTC. It encodes CASREPSSGANVLTF.

This clone has a single count. The chain carries TRBV11-2 and TRBJ1-3, with a possible D match to TRBD1 (6 bases). The germline V and J ends were trimmed by 5 bases and 3 bases, with 11 bases remaining between them. This CDR3 comprises 14 residues. The V gene's germline CDR1 is SGHAT and CDR2 FQNNGV. This CDR3 reads CASSIAGVGNTIYF. The CDR3 DNA follows: TGTGCCAGCAGCATTGCAGGGGTTGGAAACACCATATATTTT.